Listed below are T cell receptor beta chains from one sample, sequenced in a study of blood T cell repertoires in COVID-19. The assay was immunoSEQ multiplex PCR, and TCRdb's table has in-frame clones only and misses some. The sample records around 220,000 clones, 80% being singletons. Sequencing was done on a sample of PBMCs or T cells enriched from blood (not recorded which). The receptors stem from a woman between 40 and 50 years old with acute COVID-19. The CDR3 runs from the conserved cysteine through the conserved F or W. The D gene is left open where the match is weak. Expanded clones get a size class; other rows say once, few or many, or leave the size out.

cdr3_aa | d_call | j_call | v_call | clone_size
CASSLSGLNTEAFF | - | TRBJ1-1 | TRBV5-4 | -
CATSDFVGGTQYF | - | TRBJ2-5 | TRBV24-1 | -
CASQGWGVKETQYF | - | TRBJ2-5 | TRBV6-5 | -
CASSLGTGGGEKLFF | TRBD1 | TRBJ1-4 | TRBV7-2 | -
CASSLARAASSYEQYF | - | TRBJ2-7 | TRBV7-2 | -
CASSSLAGVSSYEQYF | TRBD2 | TRBJ2-7 | TRBV19 | -
CASSGKIGGGLGNYEQYF | - | TRBJ2-7 | TRBV6-1 | -
CASSSWGDRGRNVELFF | TRBD1 | TRBJ2-2 | TRBV11-2 | -
CASSDSGTQETQYF | TRBD2 | TRBJ2-5 | TRBV9 | few
CASSRAGGGNQPQHF | - | TRBJ1-5 | TRBV28 | -